What follows describes a single T cell receptor beta chain. The CDR3 consists of 13 residues. Germline V gene data show CDR1 as DFQATT and CDR2 as SNEGSKA (reference sequence). Trimming took off 1 base at V and 3 bases at J, with 10 bases between the two ends. TCRdb passed the 5' RACE reads through MiXCR, listing each CDR3 protein once. The repertoire holds hundreds of thousands of distinct CDR3 sequences, with 20% to 25% as singletons. These data are taken from a study of identical twins. The same sample was also studied in work on T cells expressing NK-cell markers.

The origin of this receptor is a woman aged 18-30 years in good health. The chain recombines TRBV20-1 with TRBJ2-7; TRBD2 might be the D (5 bases). Sequenced sample: PBMCs. The CDR3 coding sequence is TGCAGTGCTAGAGCGGGGAACCGCTACGAGCAGTACTTC. It codes for CSARAGNRYEQYF.